The rows below give T cell receptor beta chains drawn from one sample of a study of cytomegalovirus exposure and HLA in healthy donors. Clones were sequenced by immunoSEQ multiplex PCR, and TCRdb holds only the in-frame ones, with some missing. The sample lists about 140,000 clones, around 79% occurring once. The specimen sequenced was PBMCs. The receptors stem from a male donor in good health and CMV-seronegative. Both conserved end residues are part of each CDR3. D genes are given only for firm matches. Size is stated for part of the rows, as once, few or many counts, or as a class when the clone is expanded.

d_gene	j_gene	abundance	v_gene	CDR3nt	CDR3aa
TRBD2	TRBJ2-3	.	TRBV4-2	TGTTCCAGCAGCCAAGATCAACTAGCGGGGGGAACGCAGTATTTT	CSSSQDQLAGGTQYF
.	TRBJ2-2	.	TRBV5-6	TGTGCCAGCAGCCGAACGGGAACCACAGCGACCGGGGAGCTGTTTTTT	CASSRTGTTATGELFF
TRBD2	TRBJ2-3	.	TRBV4-2	TGTGCCAGCAGCCAAGTTTCTCGGCTAGCGGCAGATACGCAGTATTTT	CASSQVSRLAADTQYF
.	TRBJ2-7	.	TRBV7-9	TGTGCCAGCAGCGCGACAGGAGGCTACGAGCAGTACTTC	CASSATGGYEQYF
TRBD2	TRBJ2-1	.	TRBV18	TGTGCCAGCTCACCTTCGCTACTAGCGGGTGCCTACAATGAGCAGTTCTTC	CASSPSLLAGAYNEQFF
.	TRBJ1-1	.	TRBV30	TGTGCCTGGAGACGCAAGGGACAAAACACTGAAGCTTTCTTT	CAWRRKGQNTEAFF
TRBD2	TRBJ2-5	.	TRBV30	TGTGCCTGGCGACTAGCGGGAGCGAAAGAGACCCAGTACTTC	CAWRLAGAKETQYF
TRBD1	TRBJ1-6	.	TRBV19	TGTGCCAGTAGTACCTACAGGGGGCTTGATTCACCCCTCCACTTT	CASSTYRGLDSPLHF
.	TRBJ2-1	.	TRBV5-6	TGTGCCAGCAGCTTGTCTCCCGAGGTTGAGCAGTTCTTC	CASSLSPEVEQFF
.	TRBJ2-5	.	TRBV18	TGTGCCAGCTCACCAGCAGCGGCCCGGACCCAAGAGACCCAGTACTTC	CASSPAAARTQETQYF
TRBD2	TRBJ2-3	.	TRBV6-6	TGTGCCAGCAGGATGCCTAGCGGGAGATCAGATACGCAGTATTTT	CASRMPSGRSDTQYF
TRBD2	TRBJ2-1	.	TRBV19	TGTGCCAGTAGCCGTAGGACTAGCGAGCAGTTCTTC	CASSRRTSEQFF
TRBD2	TRBJ2-3	.	TRBV7-9	TGTGCCAGCAGCTCCGGGACTAGCGGGGGCACAGATACGCAGTATTTT	CASSSGTSGGTDTQYF
TRBD1	TRBJ1-2	.	TRBV19	TGTGCCACCTTAATTTCTGGACAGGGGATGCGTGGCTACACCTTC	CATLISGQGMRGYTF
TRBD1	TRBJ1-1	.	TRBV6-5	TGTGCCAGCAGAGCTCAGGGGGCGAACACTGAAGCTTTCTTT	CASRAQGANTEAFF
TRBD2	TRBJ2-3	.	TRBV10-1	TGCGCCAGCAGTGAGGGACTAGCGTTTTCCACAGATACGCAGTATTTT	CASSEGLAFSTDTQYF
.	TRBJ1-1	.	TRBV7-9	TGTGCCACCCCCAGCGGAATGAACACTGAAGCTTTCTTT	CATPSGMNTEAFF
TRBD1	TRBJ2-3	.	TRBV7-9	TGTGCCAGCAGCTCCCGTTTAGGACAGGGCGGTAGCACAGATACGCAGTATTTT	CASSSRLGQGGSTDTQYF
TRBD2	TRBJ2-1	.	TRBV4-2	TGTGCCAGCAGCCAAGATCTTAGCGGGAGGTCCTACAATGAGCAGTTCTTC	CASSQDLSGRSYNEQFF
TRBD2	TRBJ2-1	.	TRBV11-2	TGTGCCAGCAGCCACACCGGGACTAGCTTAATCCATGAGCAGTTCTTC	CASSHTGTSLIHEQFF
.	TRBJ1-1	.	TRBV15	TGTGCCACCAGCCGAAGTCGGGGGACCACTGAAGCTTTCTTT	CATSRSRGTTEAFF
TRBD1	TRBJ1-3	.	TRBV14	TGTGCCAGCAGCCTGTGGACAGGGTTCTCTGGAAACACCATATATTTT	CASSLWTGFSGNTIYF
.	TRBJ1-2	.	TRBV5-1	TGCGCCAGCAGCTTGGTGTCAGGGGATGGCTACACCTTC	CASSLVSGDGYTF
TRBD1	TRBJ1-2	few	TRBV27	TGTGCCAGCAGTGGGGAGACAGGGGCGGGTGGCTACACCTTC	CASSGETGAGGYTF
.	TRBJ1-1	.	TRBV7-7	TGTGCTAGCAGCCCCGTGGGGGGCACTGAAGCTTTCTTT	CASSPVGGTEAFF
.	TRBJ2-1	.	TRBV30	TGTGCCTGGAGTTTGGGACACAATTCCTACAATGAGCAGTTCTTC	CAWSLGHNSYNEQFF
.	TRBJ2-6	.	TRBV30	TGTGCCTGGAAGAGGTCGGTTAACTCTGGGGCCAACGTCCTGACTTTC	CAWKRSVNSGANVLTF
.	TRBJ1-5	.	TRBV9	TGTGCCAGCAGCACTCAGGATAGCAATCAGCCCCAGCATTTT	CASSTQDSNQPQHF
.	TRBJ2-5	.	TRBV2	TGTGCCAGCAGTTCAGACCAAGAGACCCAGTACTTC	CASSSDQETQYF
.	TRBJ2-5	.	TRBV18	TGTGCCAGCTCCCCAACCGGTGTGGCCCTGGGTCGCGGTCACCAAGAGACCCAGTACTTC	CASSPTGVALGRGHQETQYF
TRBD2	TRBJ2-2	.	TRBV4-3	TGCGCCAGCAGCCAAACCGGACTAGCTGCAAACACCGGGGAGCTGTTTTTT	CASSQTGLAANTGELFF
.	TRBJ2-7	once	TRBV5-6	TGTGCCAGCAGCTTGGATACAGGGACCTCCTACGAGCAGTACTTC	CASSLDTGTSYEQYF